This T cell receptor beta chain stems from a study of T-cell memory formation after mild COVID-19. TCRdb fed the 5' RACE reads into MiXCR, producing one record per CDR3 protein. The repertoire consists of about 150,000 distinct CDR3 sequences, with about 14% occurring once and the leading ten covering 13% to 15%. CDR1 and CDR2 (germline): MNHEY, SVGAGI. Trimming removed 6 bases from V and 6 bases from J, with 14 bases in between. The CDR3 runs 13 residues. At least ten counts were recorded for this clonotype. Its antigen is undetermined. Overall study findings and caveats: Several responding clones turned up in pre-infection memory, indicating that cross-reactive memory may have taken part. Contracting clones, day 15 to 85, had balanced CD4/CD8, and later expanders favored CD4+. Clonal second-wave expansions that peaked on day 37 had unconfirmed SARS-CoV-2 specificity. CD4+ contracting clones were found mainly in CM and EM, and CD8+ ones in EMRA.

This chain links TRBV6-5 with TRBJ2-5, with D possibly being TRBD1 or TRBD2 (5 bases each). Material: PBMCs or a T cell subset sorted from them (not recorded which). The source is an adult woman who had mild COVID-19 (a few samples of this study predate the infection). Cell type and time point are not known. CDR3 in amino acids: CASSPEGSKTQYF. As DNA, the CDR3 is TGTGCCAGCAGCCCCGAGGGGAGTAAGACCCAGTACTTC.